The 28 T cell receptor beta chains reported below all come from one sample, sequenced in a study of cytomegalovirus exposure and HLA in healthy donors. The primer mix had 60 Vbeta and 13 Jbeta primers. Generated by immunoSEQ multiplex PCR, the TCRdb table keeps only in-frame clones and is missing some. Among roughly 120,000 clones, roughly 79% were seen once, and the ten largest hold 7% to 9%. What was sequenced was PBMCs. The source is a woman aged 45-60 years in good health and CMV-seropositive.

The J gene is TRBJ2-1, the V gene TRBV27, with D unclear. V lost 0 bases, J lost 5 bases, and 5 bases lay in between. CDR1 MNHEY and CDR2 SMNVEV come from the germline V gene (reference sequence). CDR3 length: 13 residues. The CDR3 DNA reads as TGTGCCAGCAGTTTATCGCGCGACAATGAGCAGTTCTTC. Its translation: CASSLSRDNEQFF.

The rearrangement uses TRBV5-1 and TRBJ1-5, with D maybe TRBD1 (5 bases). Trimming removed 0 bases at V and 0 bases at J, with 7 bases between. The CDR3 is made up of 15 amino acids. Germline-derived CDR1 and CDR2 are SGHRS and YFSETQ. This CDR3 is CASSLEGYSNQPQHF. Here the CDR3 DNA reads TGCGCCAGCAGCTTGGAGGGGTATAGCAATCAGCCCCAGCATTTT. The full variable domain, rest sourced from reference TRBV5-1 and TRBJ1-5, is KAGVTQTPRYLIKTRGQQVTLSCSPISGHRSVSWYQQTPGQGLQFLFEYFSETQRNKGNFPGRFSGRQFSNSRSEMNVSTLELGDSALYLCASSLEGYSNQPQHFGDGTRLSIL.

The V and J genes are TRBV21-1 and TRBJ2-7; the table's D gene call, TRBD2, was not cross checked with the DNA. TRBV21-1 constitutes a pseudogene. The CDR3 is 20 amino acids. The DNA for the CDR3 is TGTGCCAGCAGCAAAGAGGGTGCTAGCGGGAGGCAAGGGCAAGCCTACGAGCAGTACTTC. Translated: CASSKEGASGRQGQAYEQYF.

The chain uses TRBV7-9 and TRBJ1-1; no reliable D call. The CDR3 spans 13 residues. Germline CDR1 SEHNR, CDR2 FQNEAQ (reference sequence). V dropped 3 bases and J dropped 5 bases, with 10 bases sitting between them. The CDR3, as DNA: TGTGCCAGCAGCTTCGACGGGGTAACTGAAGCTTTCTTT. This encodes CASSFDGVTEAFF.

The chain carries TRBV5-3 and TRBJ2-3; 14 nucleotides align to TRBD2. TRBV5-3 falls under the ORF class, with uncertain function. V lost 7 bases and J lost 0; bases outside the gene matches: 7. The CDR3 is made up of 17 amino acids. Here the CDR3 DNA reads TGTGCCAGAGAGGGACTAGCGGGGGAGAATAGCACAGATACGCAGTATTTT. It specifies CAREGLAGENSTDTQYF.

In DNA form, the CDR3 reads TGTGCCAGCAGCTTGCGTGCGGGGCGGGCCCATGAGCAGTTCTTC. The encoded protein is CASSLRAGRAHEQFF. The genes are TRBV5-4 and TRBJ2-1; D may be TRBD2 (6 bases). The germline V gene encodes CDR1 SGHNT and CDR2 YYREEE (reference sequence). The V end lost 1 base, the J end lost 8 bases, and 16 bases lay between the germline ends. The CDR3 totals 15 residues. The entire variable domain, with the rest obtained from reference TRBV5-4 and TRBJ2-1, is as follows: ETGVTQSPTHLIKTRGQQVTLRCSSQSGHNTVSWYQQALGQGPQFIFQYYREEENGRGNFPPRFSGLQFPNYSSELNVNALELDDSALYLCASSLRAGRAHEQFFGPGTRLTVL.

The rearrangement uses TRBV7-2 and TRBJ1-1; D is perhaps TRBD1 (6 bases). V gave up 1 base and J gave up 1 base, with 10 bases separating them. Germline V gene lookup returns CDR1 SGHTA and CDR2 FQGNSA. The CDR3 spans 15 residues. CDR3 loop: CASSLDNRENTEAFF. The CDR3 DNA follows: TGTGCCAGCAGCTTAGACAACAGGGAGAACACTGAAGCTTTCTTT.

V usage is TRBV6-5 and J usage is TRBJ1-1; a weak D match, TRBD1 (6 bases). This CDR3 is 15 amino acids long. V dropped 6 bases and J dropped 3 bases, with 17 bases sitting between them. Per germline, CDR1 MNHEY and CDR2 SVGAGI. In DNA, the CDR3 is TGTGCCAGCAGCTCCCCAGCGGGGGCGCACACTGAAGCTTTCTTT. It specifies CASSSPAGAHTEAFF.

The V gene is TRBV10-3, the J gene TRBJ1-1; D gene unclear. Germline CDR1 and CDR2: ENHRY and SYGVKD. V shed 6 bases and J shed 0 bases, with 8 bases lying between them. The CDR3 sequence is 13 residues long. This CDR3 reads CAISDTLNTEAFF. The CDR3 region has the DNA TGTGCCATCAGCGACACGTTGAACACTGAAGCTTTCTTT.

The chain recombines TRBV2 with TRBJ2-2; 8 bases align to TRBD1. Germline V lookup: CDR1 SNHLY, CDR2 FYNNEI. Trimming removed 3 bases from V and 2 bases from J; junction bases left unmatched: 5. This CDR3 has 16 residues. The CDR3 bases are TGTGCCAGCAGTGACGGCAGGGGGCTTAACACCGGGGAGCTGTTTTTT. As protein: CASSDGRGLNTGELFF.

CDR3 residues: CASSLGQFLALHF. The CDR3 DNA reads as TGTGCCAGCAGCTTAGGACAGTTTCTGGCCCTCCACTTT. The chain carries TRBV7-2 and TRBJ1-6, with D tentatively TRBD1 (5 bases). Germline CDR1 and CDR2: SGHTA and FQGNSA. V gave up 1 base and J gave up 14 bases, with 12 bases separating them. The CDR3 spans 13 residues.

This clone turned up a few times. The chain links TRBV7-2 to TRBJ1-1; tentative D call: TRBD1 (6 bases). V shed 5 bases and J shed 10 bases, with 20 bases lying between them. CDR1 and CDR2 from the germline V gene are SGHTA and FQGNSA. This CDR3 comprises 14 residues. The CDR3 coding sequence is TGTGCCAGCAGCGGCAAAGGGGGGGCGACGGGAGCTTTCTTT. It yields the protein CASSGKGGATGAFF.

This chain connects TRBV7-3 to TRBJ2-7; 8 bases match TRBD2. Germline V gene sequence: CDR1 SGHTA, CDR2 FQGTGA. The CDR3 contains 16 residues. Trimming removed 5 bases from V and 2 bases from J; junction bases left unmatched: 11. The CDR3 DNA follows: TGTGCCAGCAGCCCCCGGGAGCTAGCGGGTCCCTACGAGCAGTACTTC. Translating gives CASSPRELAGPYEQYF.

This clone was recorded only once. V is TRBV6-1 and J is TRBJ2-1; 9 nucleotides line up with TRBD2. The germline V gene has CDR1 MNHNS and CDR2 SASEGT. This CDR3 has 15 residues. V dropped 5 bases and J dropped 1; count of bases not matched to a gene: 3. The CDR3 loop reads CASSLAGVSYNEQFF. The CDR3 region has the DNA TGTGCCAGCAGTTTAGCGGGAGTATCCTACAATGAGCAGTTCTTC.

The CDR3 sequence is CASSLSGGALEQYF. CDR3 sequence (DNA): TGTGCCAGCAGCTTATCCGGGGGGGCCCTCGAGCAGTACTTC. This chain connects TRBV7-3 to TRBJ2-7, with 8 nucleotides matching TRBD2. CDR3 length: 14 amino acids. Germline trimming cut 2 bases from V and 6 bases from J; bases unmatched to any gene: 6. Germline CDR1 reads SGHTA; CDR2 reads FQGTGA.

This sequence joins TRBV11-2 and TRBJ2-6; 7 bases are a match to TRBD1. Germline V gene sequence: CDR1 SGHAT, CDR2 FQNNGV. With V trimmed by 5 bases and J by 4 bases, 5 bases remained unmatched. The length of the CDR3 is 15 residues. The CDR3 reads CASSHLGGGANVLTF. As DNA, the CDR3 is TGTGCCAGCAGCCATTTAGGGGGCGGGGCCAACGTCCTGACTTTC.

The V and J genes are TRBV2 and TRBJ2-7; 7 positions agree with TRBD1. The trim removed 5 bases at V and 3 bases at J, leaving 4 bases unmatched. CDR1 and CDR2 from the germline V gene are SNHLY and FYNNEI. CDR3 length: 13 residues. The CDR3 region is CASSKGQIYEQYF. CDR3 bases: TGTGCCAGCAGTAAGGGACAGATCTACGAGCAGTACTTC. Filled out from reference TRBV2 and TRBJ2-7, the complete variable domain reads EPEVTQTPSHQVTQMGQEVILRCVPISNHLYFYWYRQILGQKVEFLVSFYNNEISEKSEIFDDQFSVERPDGSNFTLKIRSTKLEDSAMYFCASSKGQIYEQYFGPGTRLTVT.

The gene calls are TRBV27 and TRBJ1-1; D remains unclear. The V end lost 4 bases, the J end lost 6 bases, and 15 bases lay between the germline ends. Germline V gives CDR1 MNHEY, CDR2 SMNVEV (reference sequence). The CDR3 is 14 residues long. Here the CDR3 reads CASSSTSTLSEAFF. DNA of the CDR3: TGTGCCAGCAGTTCAACCTCGACACTTTCTGAAGCTTTCTTT.

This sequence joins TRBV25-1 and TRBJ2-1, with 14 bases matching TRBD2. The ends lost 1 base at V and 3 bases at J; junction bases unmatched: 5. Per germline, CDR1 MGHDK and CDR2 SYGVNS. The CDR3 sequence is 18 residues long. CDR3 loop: CASSESGLAGGHYNEQFF. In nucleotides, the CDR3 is TGTGCCAGCAGTGAATCCGGACTAGCGGGAGGTCACTACAATGAGCAGTTCTTC. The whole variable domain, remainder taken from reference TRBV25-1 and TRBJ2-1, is EADIYQTPRYLVIGTGKKITLECSQTMGHDKMYWYQQDPGMELHLIHYSYGVNSTEKGDLSSESTVSRIRTEHFPLTLESARPSHTSQYLCASSESGLAGGHYNEQFFGPGTRLTVL.

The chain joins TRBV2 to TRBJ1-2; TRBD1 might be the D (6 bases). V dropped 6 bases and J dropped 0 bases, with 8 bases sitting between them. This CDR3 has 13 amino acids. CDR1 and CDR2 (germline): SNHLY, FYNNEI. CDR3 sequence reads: CASRRTANYGYTF. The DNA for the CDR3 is TGTGCCAGCAGGAGGACAGCTAACTATGGCTACACCTTC.

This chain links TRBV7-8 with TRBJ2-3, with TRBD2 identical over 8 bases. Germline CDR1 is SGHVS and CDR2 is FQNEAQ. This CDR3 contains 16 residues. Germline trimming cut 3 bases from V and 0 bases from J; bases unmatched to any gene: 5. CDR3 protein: CASSFGPSGSTDTQYF. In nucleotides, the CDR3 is TGTGCCAGCAGCTTTGGGCCTAGCGGGAGCACAGATACGCAGTATTTT.

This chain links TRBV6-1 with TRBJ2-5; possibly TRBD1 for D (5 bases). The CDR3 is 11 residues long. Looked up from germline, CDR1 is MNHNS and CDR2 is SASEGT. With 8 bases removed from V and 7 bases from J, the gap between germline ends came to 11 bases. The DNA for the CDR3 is TGTGCCAGCCGAAACCAGGGGACCCAGTACTTC. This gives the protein CASRNQGTQYF.

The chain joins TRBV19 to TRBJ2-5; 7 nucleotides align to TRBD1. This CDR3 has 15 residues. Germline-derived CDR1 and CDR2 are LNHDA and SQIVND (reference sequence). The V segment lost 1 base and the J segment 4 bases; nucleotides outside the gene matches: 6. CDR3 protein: CASSIGRQGRETQYF. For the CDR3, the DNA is TGTGCCAGTAGTATAGGGAGACAGGGAAGAGAGACCCAGTACTTC.

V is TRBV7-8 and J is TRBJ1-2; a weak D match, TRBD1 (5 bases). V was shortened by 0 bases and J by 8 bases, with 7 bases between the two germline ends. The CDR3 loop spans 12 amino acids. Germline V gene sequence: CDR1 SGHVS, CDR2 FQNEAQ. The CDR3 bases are TGTGCCAGCAGCTTAGCGCAGGGAGGCTACACCTTC. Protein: CASSLAQGGYTF.

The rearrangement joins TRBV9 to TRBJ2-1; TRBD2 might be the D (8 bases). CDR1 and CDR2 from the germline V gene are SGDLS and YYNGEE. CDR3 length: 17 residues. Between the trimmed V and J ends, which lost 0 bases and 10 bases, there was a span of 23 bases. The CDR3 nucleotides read TGTGCCAGCAGCGTAGGTAATGAGGCGGGGGGCAGGGGGGAGCAGTTCTTC. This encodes CASSVGNEAGGRGEQFF. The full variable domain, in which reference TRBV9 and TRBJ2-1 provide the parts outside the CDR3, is DSGVTQTPKHLITATGQRVTLRCSPRSGDLSVYWYQQSLDQGLQFLIQYYNGEERAKGNILERFSAQQFPDLHSELNLSSLELGDSALYFCASSVGNEAGGRGEQFFGPGTRLTVL.

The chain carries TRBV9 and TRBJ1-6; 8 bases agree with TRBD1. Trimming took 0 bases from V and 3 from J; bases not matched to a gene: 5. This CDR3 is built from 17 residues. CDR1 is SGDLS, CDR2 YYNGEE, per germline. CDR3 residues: CASSVEAGGFYNSPLHF. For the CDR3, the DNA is TGTGCCAGCAGCGTAGAGGCAGGGGGCTTCTATAATTCACCCCTCCACTTT. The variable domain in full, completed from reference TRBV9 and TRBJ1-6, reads DSGVTQTPKHLITATGQRVTLRCSPRSGDLSVYWYQQSLDQGLQFLIQYYNGEERAKGNILERFSAQQFPDLHSELNLSSLELGDSALYFCASSVEAGGFYNSPLHFGNGTRLTVT.

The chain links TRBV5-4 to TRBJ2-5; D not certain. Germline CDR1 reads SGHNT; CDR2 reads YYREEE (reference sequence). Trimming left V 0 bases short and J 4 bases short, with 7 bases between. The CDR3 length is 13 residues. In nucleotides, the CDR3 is TGTGCCAGCAGCTTGGAGAGCGTAGAGACCCAGTACTTC. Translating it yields CASSLESVETQYF.

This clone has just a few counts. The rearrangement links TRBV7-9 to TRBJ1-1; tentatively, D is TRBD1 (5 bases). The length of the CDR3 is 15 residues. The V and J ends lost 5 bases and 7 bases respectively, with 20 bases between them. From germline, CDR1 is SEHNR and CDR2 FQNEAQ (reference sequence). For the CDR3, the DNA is TGTGCCAGCAGCCTACGGGAGGACAAGTCCTATGAAGCTTTCTTT. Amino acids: CASSLREDKSYEAFF. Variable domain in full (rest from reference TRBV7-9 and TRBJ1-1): DTGVSQNPRHKITKRGQNVTFRCDPISEHNRLYWYRQTLGQGPEFLTYFQNEAQLEKSRLLSDRFSAERPKGSFSTLEIQRTEQGDSAMYLCASSLREDKSYEAFFGQGTRLTVV.